The 18 T cell receptor beta chains below were found in one sample sequenced in a study of blood T cell repertoires in COVID-19. The assay was immunoSEQ multiplex PCR, and TCRdb's table has in-frame clones only and misses some. The sample lists around 230,000 clones, 86% occurring once. Sequences were obtained from PBMCs or T cells enriched from blood (not recorded which). These receptors were taken from a woman in her forties with acute COVID-19.

The chain joins TRBV5-4 to TRBJ2-2; TRBD1 might be the D (6 bases). The CDR3 is 13 residues long. Germline CDR1 SGHNT, CDR2 YYREEE (reference sequence). Trimming took off 3 bases at V and 5 bases at J, with 8 bases between the two ends. In nucleotides, the CDR3 is TGTGCCAGCAGCTCAGGACAGACCGGGGAGCTGTTTTTT. It specifies CASSSGQTGELFF. The full variable domain, rest sourced from reference TRBV5-4 and TRBJ2-2, is ETGVTQSPTHLIKTRGQQVTLRCSSQSGHNTVSWYQQALGQGPQFIFQYYREEENGRGNFPPRFSGLQFPNYSSELNVNALELDDSALYLCASSSGQTGELFFGEGSRLTVL.

This chain connects TRBV18 to TRBJ2-2; no definite D call. From germline, CDR1 is KGHSH and CDR2 LQKENI. The CDR3 totals 15 residues. The V end was cut by 3 bases, the J end by 4 bases, with 12 bases between. The CDR3 DNA follows: TGTGCCAGCTCACCGCCCTCGAGGAGCACCGGGGAGCTGTTTTTT. Protein product: CASSPPSRSTGELFF.

The rearrangement uses TRBV19 and TRBJ2-2; 10 nucleotides line up with TRBD1. Losses at the gene ends were 4 bases for V and 4 bases for J; bases not matched to a gene: 3. Germline V gene sequence: CDR1 LNHDA, CDR2 SQIVND (reference sequence). This CDR3 has 15 residues. The CDR3 DNA sequence: TGTGCCAGTAGTAGGGGACAGGGGAGCACCGGGGAGCTGTTTTTT. Amino acid sequence: CASSRGQGSTGELFF.

For the CDR3, the DNA is TGTGCCAGTAAAGGGGGCGTTCGGTACAATGAGCAGTTCTTC. Its translation is CASKGGVRYNEQFF. This chain links TRBV19 with TRBJ2-1; 7 bases match TRBD1. Germline V gene data show CDR1 as LNHDA and CDR2 as SQIVND (reference sequence). V was clipped by 7 bases and J by 4 bases; unmatched bases: 7. The length of the CDR3 is 14 residues.

This chain links TRBV4-1 with TRBJ1-2; D possibly corresponds to TRBD1 (6 bases). Germline CDR1 is MGHRA and CDR2 is YSYEKL. The CDR3 sequence is 14 residues long. The ends were cut back, 1 base at V and 8 bases at J, with 14 bases in the middle. CDR3 residues: CASSQGGPVRGYTF. In nucleotides, the CDR3 is TGCGCCAGCAGCCAAGGGGGGCCGGTTAGGGGCTACACCTTC.

The rearrangement links TRBV29-1 to TRBJ1-1; possible D gene TRBD1, 6 bases. Per germline, CDR1 SQVTM and CDR2 ANQGSEA. Trimming stripped 3 bases from V and 4 bases from J, with 27 bases between. This CDR3 region has 18 residues. The CDR3 DNA is TGCAGCGTTGATCCCCAAGCCGGGCAGGGGAGTTCTAGCACTGAAGCTTTCTTT. Its protein product is CSVDPQAGQGSSSTEAFF.

The rearrangement joins TRBV19 to TRBJ1-6; the match to TRBD1 covers 10 bases. From germline, CDR1 is LNHDA and CDR2 SQIVND (reference sequence). This CDR3 contains 14 residues. The V segment lost 9 bases and the J segment 7 bases; nucleotides outside the gene matches: 6. CDR3 coding DNA: TGTGCCAGCCGACAGGGGGCGGTAAATTCACCCCTCCACTTT. Encoded protein: CASRQGAVNSPLHF.

In its sample, this clone was seen once. CDR3 coding DNA: TGTGCCAGCAGCCTTACTGGGGCCAACGTCCTGACTTTC. The encoded protein is CASSLTGANVLTF. J is TRBJ2-6 and V is TRBV11-2; D is uncertain. The CDR3 is made up of 13 amino acids. CDR1 and CDR2 (germline): SGHAT, FQNNGV. Trimming removed 5 bases from V and 2 bases from J, with 4 bases in between.

The chain is built from TRBV2 and TRBJ2-7; 10 bases map to TRBD1. CDR3 length equals 14 residues. The V gene's germline CDR1 is SNHLY and CDR2 FYNNEI. Germline trimming cut 7 bases from V and 2 bases from J; bases unmatched to any gene: 5. CDR3 region: CASMGGQGTYEQYV. CDR3 DNA: TGTGCCAGCATGGGGGGACAGGGGACCTACGAGCAGTACGTC.

The rearrangement links TRBV7-9 to TRBJ1-2; 8 nucleotides align to TRBD1. With 5 bases clipped from V and 6 bases from J, the junction kept 5 bases outside the gene matches. The CDR3 is 13 residues long. Germline CDR1 SEHNR, CDR2 FQNEAQ (reference sequence). The DNA for the CDR3 is TGTGCCAGCAGCACGGACAGGGCAAATGGCTACACCTTC. This gives the protein CASSTDRANGYTF.

This chain uses TRBV4-2 with TRBJ1-4, with D unclear. V gave up 5 bases and J gave up 5 bases, with 18 bases separating them. The germline CDR1 and CDR2 sequences are LGHNA and YNFKEQ. The CDR3 contains 16 residues. The CDR3 DNA reads as TGTGCCAGCAGCGTGGCGGGCACAAATCTCAATGAAAAACTGTTTTTT. Amino acid sequence: CASSVAGTNLNEKLFF.

V is TRBV5-6 and J is TRBJ2-3, with 8 bases lining up with TRBD2. CDR3 size: 15 residues. Trimming took 1 base from V and 5 from J; bases not matched to a gene: 6. Germline assignment: CDR1 SGHDT and CDR2 YYEEEE. The CDR3 DNA sequence: TGTGCCAGCAGCTTGCGCGGGGGGCAGATAGATACGCAGTATTTT. Translation gives CASSLRGGQIDTQYF.

The chain uses TRBV11-2 and TRBJ1-3; D possibly corresponds to TRBD1 (6 bases). Germline V CDR1 and CDR2: SGHAT, FQNNGV. This CDR3 has 17 residues. V lost 3 bases and J lost 4, with 19 bases in between. The CDR3 region has the DNA TGTGCCAGCAGCTTGAATAGTGGGGGCGCTTTGGGAAACACCATATATTTT. It specifies CASSLNSGGALGNTIYF.

V usage is TRBV15 and J usage is TRBJ1-1, with no clear D. CDR3 length: 13 amino acids. Germline V gene data show CDR1 as LNHNV and CDR2 as YYDKDF (reference sequence). V was pared by 3 bases and J by 7 bases, with 12 bases between. Here the CDR3 reads CATSSSGLGEAFF. The CDR3 coding sequence is TGTGCCACCAGCAGCTCCGGACTCGGTGAAGCTTTCTTT. Filled out from reference TRBV15 and TRBJ1-1, the complete variable domain reads DAMVIQNPRYQVTQFGKPVTLSCSQTLNHNVMYWYQQKSSQAPKLLFHYYDKDFNNEADTPDNFQSRRPNTSFCFLDIRSPGLGDTAMYLCATSSSGLGEAFFGQGTRLTVV.

The V call is TRBV19, the J call TRBJ1-1, with TRBD1 identical over 8 bases. Germline CDR1 LNHDA, CDR2 SQIVND (reference sequence). CDR3 length: 15 amino acids. The junction had 8 bases not matched to a gene; V was cut back by 4 bases and J by 4 bases. The CDR3 sequence is CASSKITTGVTEAFF. DNA for the CDR3: TGTGCCAGTAGTAAAATTACGACAGGGGTCACTGAAGCTTTCTTT. Combining the CDR3 with reference TRBV19 and TRBJ1-1 gives the whole variable domain DGGITQSPKYLFRKEGQNVTLSCEQNLNHDAMYWYRQDPGQGLRLIYYSQIVNDFQKGDIAEGYSVSREKKESFPLTVTSAQKNPTAFYLCASSKITTGVTEAFFGQGTRLTVV.

This clone was counted between two and nine times. V usage is TRBV13 and J usage is TRBJ1-2; 7 positions agree with TRBD1. The V gene end was trimmed by 5 bases and the J gene end by 4 bases; junction bases not matched to a gene: 10. This CDR3 is 15 amino acids long. Germline V gene lookup returns CDR1 PRHDT and CDR2 FYEKMQ (reference sequence). The CDR3 region is CASSRQGQRIYGYTF. The DNA of the CDR3 is TGTGCCAGCAGCCGCCAGGGACAGCGAATCTATGGCTACACCTTC.

The chain employs TRBV19 and TRBJ1-6, with D tentatively TRBD1 (6 bases). CDR3 length equals 15 residues. Per the germline V gene, CDR1 is LNHDA and CDR2 is SQIVND (reference sequence). Trimming shortened V by 9 bases and J by 9 bases, and 21 bases separated the two germline ends. The CDR3 spells CASLKSSTGLSPLHF. The CDR3 DNA sequence: TGTGCCAGCCTAAAGTCGTCGACAGGTCTTTCACCCCTCCACTTT.

The chain carries TRBV9 and TRBJ1-6; 8 bases line up with TRBD1. After removal of 4 bases from V and 16 bases from J, the junction contained 7 bases not matched to a gene. Germline V CDR1 and CDR2: SGDLS, YYNGEE. The CDR3 totals 12 residues. CDR3: CASSTQGAGLHF. For the CDR3, the DNA is TGTGCCAGCAGCACGCAGGGGGCTGGGCTCCACTTT. The entire variable domain, with the rest obtained from reference TRBV9 and TRBJ1-6, is as follows: DSGVTQTPKHLITATGQRVTLRCSPRSGDLSVYWYQQSLDQGLQFLIQYYNGEERAKGNILERFSAQQFPDLHSELNLSSLELGDSALYFCASSTQGAGLHFGNGTRLTVT.